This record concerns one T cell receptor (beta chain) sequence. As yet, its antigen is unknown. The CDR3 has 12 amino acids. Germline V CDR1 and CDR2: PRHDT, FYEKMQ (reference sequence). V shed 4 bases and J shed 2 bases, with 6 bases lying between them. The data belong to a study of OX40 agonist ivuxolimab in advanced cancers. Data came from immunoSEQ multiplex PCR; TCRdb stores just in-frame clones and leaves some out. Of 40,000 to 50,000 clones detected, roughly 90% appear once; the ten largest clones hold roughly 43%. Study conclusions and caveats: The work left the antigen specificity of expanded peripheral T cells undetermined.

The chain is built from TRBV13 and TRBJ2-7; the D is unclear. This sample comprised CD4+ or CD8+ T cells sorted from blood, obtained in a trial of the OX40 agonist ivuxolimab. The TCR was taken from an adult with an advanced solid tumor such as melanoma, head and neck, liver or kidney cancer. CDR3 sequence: CASSSPAYEQYF. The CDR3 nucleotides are TGTGCCAGCAGCTCGCCTGCCTACGAGCAGTACTTC.